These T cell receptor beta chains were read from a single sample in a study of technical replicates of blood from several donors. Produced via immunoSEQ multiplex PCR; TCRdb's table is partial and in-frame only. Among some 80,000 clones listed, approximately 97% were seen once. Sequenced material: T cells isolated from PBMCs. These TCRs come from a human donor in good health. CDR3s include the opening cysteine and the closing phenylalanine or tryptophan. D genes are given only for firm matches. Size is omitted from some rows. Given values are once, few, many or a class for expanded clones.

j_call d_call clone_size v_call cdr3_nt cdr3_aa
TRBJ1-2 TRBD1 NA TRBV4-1 TGCGCCAGCAGCCGCGACAGGGGCGTCTATGGCTACACCTTC CASSRDRGVYGYTF
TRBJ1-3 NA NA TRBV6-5 TGTGCCAGCAGTTACGCCGGGAGGCCTACTGGAAACACCATATATTTT CASSYAGRPTGNTIYF
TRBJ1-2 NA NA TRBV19 TGTGCCAGTAGTCCCCGAGGTGACGGCTACACCTTC CASSPRGDGYTF
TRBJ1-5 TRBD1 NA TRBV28 TGTGCCAGCAGGTCAACAGGGGATCAGCCCCAGCATTTT CASRSTGDQPQHF
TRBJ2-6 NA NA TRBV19 TGTGCCAGTAGTAGAAGTCCGGGGGTTGAGATACTCTCTGGGGCCAACGTCCTGACTTTC CASSRSPGVEILSGANVLTF
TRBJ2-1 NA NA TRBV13 TGTGCCAGCAGCTTATTTGAGCGGGCGAGCTCCTACAATGAGCAGTTCTTC CASSLFERASSYNEQFF
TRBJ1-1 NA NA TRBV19 TGTGCCAGTAGTATAGATCGAATTAGCCCGGGGGCTTTCTTT CASSIDRISPGAFF
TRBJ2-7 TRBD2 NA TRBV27 TGTGCCAGCAGTTTATATGCGGGAGCCCTCCACGAGCAGTACTTC CASSLYAGALHEQYF
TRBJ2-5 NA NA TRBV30 TGTGCCTGGAGCCTAGACGTGAGAGAGACCCAGTACTTC CAWSLDVRETQYF
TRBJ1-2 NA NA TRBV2 TGTGCCAGCAGTGCCCCCCTTGGAGGGGGGAGGGATGGCTACACCTTC CASSAPLGGGRDGYTF
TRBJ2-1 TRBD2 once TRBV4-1 TGCGCCAGCAGCAGGAACCTAGCGGGGGGGCTAACTAGCTCCTACAATGAGCAGTTCTTC CASSRNLAGGLTSSYNEQFF
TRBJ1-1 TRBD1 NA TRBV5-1 TGCGCCAGCAGCTTGGAAGGACAGGGACTTGGAGCTTTCTTT CASSLEGQGLGAFF
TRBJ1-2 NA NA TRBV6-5 TGTGCCAGCAGTTACTCGCCCGGAGGGAATGGCTACACCTTC CASSYSPGGNGYTF
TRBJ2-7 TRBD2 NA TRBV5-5 TGTGCCAGCAGCTTGACGCCTAGCGGGGGGGAGAGCTCCTACGAGCAGTACTTC CASSLTPSGGESSYEQYF
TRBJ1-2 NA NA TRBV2 TGTGCCAGCAGTGATCGAGGTTATGGCTACACCTTC CASSDRGYGYTF
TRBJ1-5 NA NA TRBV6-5 TGTGCCAGCAGTTACCGACAGAAAGAGCCCCAGCATTTT CASSYRQKEPQHF
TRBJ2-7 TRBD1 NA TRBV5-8 TGTGCCAGCAGCTTACAGGGGCAACCCCACGAGCAGTACTTC CASSLQGQPHEQYF
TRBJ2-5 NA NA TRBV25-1 TGTGCCAGCAGTGAAGGAGGTTTTGAGACCCAGTACTTC CASSEGGFETQYF
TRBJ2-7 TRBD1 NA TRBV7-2 TGTGCCAGCAGCTTATCACGTGGACAGGGATCCTACGAGCAGTACTTC CASSLSRGQGSYEQYF
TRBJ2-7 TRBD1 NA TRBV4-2 TGTGCCAGCAGCCGAACCGGGACAGACTACGAGCAGTACTTC CASSRTGTDYEQYF
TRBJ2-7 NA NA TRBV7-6 TGTGCCAGCAGCCCCGCGAAAGACAGCTCCTACGAGCAGTACTTC CASSPAKDSSYEQYF
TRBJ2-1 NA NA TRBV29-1 TGCAGCGTTGTGACTACTCGCGAGCAGTTCTTC CSVVTTREQFF
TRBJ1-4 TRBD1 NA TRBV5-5 TGTGCCAGCAGCTTGGAGGGGACAGGGTTCCCGGAACTGTTTTTT CASSLEGTGFPELFF
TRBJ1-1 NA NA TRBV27 TGTGCCAGCAGTTTAGGAGGTATGAACACTGAAGCTTTCTTT CASSLGGMNTEAFF
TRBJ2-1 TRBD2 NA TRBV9 TGTGCCAGCAGCGTAGAAATGGGGCTAGCGGGTAATGAGCAGTTCTTC CASSVEMGLAGNEQFF
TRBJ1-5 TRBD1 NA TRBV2 TGTGCCAGCAGTCCCGGGACAGGCCGGTGGCCCCAGCATTTT CASSPGTGRWPQHF
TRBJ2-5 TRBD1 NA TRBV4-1 TGCGCCAGCAGCCACGGACAGGGGTCGGAGACCCAGTACTTC CASSHGQGSETQYF
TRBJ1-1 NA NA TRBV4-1 TGCGCCAGCAGTCGACTCGCAGGGGCCCACACTGAAGCTTTCTTT CASSRLAGAHTEAFF
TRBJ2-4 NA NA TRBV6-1 TGTGCCAGCAGTGAAGAATCCGGTGGAGGGCTAGCCAAAAACATTCAGTACTTC CASSEESGGGLAKNIQYF
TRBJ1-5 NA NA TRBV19 TGTGCCAGTAATTTTTTGGGGGCCCAGCCCCAGCATTTT CASNFLGAQPQHF
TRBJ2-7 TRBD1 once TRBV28 TGTGCCAGCAGCCCCCCCGGGACAGGTACCTACGAGCAGTACTTC CASSPPGTGTYEQYF
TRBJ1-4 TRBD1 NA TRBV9 TGTGCCAGCAGCACCCGGGACAGGTTAGGAGAAAAACTGTTTTTT CASSTRDRLGEKLFF
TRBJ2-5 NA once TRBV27 TGTGCCAGCAGTCCGACCCGGTGGCAGGGGATCCAAGAGACCCAGTACTTC CASSPTRWQGIQETQYF